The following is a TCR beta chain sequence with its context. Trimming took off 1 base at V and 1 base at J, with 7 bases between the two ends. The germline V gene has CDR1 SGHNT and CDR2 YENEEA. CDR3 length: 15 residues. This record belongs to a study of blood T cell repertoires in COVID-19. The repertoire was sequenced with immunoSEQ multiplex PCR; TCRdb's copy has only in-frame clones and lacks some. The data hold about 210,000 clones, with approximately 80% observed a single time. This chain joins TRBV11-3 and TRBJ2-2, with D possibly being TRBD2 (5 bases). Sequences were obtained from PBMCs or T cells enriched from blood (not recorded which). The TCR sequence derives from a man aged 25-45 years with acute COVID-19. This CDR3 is CASSLAGKNTGELFF. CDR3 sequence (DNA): TGTGCCAGCAGCTTAGCCGGGAAGAACACCGGGGAGCTGTTTTTT.